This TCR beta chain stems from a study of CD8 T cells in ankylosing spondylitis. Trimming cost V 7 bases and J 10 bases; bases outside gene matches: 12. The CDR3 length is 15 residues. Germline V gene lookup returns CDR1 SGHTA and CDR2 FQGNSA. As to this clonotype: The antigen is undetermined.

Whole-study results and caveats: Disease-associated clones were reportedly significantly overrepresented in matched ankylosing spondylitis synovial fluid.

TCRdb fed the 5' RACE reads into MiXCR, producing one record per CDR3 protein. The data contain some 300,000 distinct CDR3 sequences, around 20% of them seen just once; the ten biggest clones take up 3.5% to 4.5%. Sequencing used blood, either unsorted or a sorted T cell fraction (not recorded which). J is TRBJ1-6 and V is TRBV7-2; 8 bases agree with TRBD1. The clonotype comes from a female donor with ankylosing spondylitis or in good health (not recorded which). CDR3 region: CASTFSGGGRSPLHF. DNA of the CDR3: TGTGCCAGCACCTTCTCAGGGGGCGGGAGATCACCCCTCCACTTT.